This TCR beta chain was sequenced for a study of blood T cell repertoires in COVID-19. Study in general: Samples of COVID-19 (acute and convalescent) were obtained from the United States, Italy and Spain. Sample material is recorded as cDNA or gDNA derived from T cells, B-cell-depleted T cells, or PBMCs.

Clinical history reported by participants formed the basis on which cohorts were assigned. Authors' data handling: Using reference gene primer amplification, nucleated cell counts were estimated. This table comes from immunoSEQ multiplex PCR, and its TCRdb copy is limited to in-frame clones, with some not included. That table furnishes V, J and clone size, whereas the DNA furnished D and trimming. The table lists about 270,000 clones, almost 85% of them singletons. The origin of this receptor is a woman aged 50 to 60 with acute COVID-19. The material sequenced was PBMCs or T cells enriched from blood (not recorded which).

DNA for the CDR3: TGTGCCAGCAGTTACTCCCGGGGAGGTGGCTACACCTTC. Amino acids: CASSYSRGGGYTF. The chain combines TRBV6-5 with TRBJ1-2; the D is unclear. V lost 0 bases and J 7 bases, leaving 9 bases between the germline ends. This CDR3 is 13 amino acids long. CDR1 is MNHEY, CDR2 SVGAGI, per germline.